This T cell receptor (beta chain) was sequenced for a study of T-cell reconstitution after alpha-beta-depleted transplantation in children. Study-level points and caveats: Expanded graft clones numbering several hundred reportedly gave rise to alpha-beta T cells about two months after transplant. When one year had passed after transplant, most T-cell counts and diversity came from newly produced T cells. Some patients' high day-60 TCRbeta diversity was attributed to recipient cells surviving conditioning.

Unique molecular identifiers were used to barcode this TCRbeta library. TCRdb reprocessed the PCR reads with MiXCR, giving one entry per CDR3 protein. The repertoire holds fewer than 400,000 distinct CDR3 sequences, with approximately 23% as singletons. The CDR3 spans 18 residues. CDR1 and CDR2 from the germline V gene are SGHAT and FQDESV (reference sequence). V gave up 5 bases and J gave up 3 bases, with 22 bases separating them. Concerning this clonotype itself: What it binds is unknown.

This specimen consisted of PBMCs, mostly from graft donor cells, obtained 180 days after TCRalphabeta/CD19-depleted stem cell transplant. This clonotype originated in a male patient aged 10-17 years who had a stem cell transplant for acute lymphoblastic leukemia, so the T cells may come from the graft donor. The rearrangement joins TRBV11-1 to TRBJ2-2; tentatively, D is TRBD2 (5 bases). In DNA, the CDR3 is TGTGCCAGCAGCCCCCGGGCTAGCCTATCCATTCACACCGGGGAGCTGTTTTTT. This encodes CASSPRASLSIHTGELFF.